A single sample gave rise to the 15 T cell receptor beta chains below, sequenced in a study of Graves' ophthalmopathy and Graves' hyperthyroidism. CDR3 regions of TCR beta were amplified from RNA transcripts. A first-round RT-PCR used HTBI primers, followed by a second-round multiplex PCR. TCRdb reanalysed the multiplex PCR reads using MiXCR and keeps one entry per CDR3 protein. The sample carries about 39,000 distinct CDR3 sequences, 50% recorded once. Sequences were obtained from peripheral blood. These receptors came from an adult woman with stable Graves' hyperthyroidism.

In the case of this clonotype: Since a much larger clone is just one base distant, this may be a read error. CDR3 sequence reads: CASSPPGIGEKLLF. The CDR3 nucleotides read TGTGCCAGCTCACCCCCAGGGATTGGGGAAAAACTGTTGTTT. The chain recombines TRBV18 with TRBJ1-4; possibly TRBD1 for D (5 bases). The CDR3 runs to 14 residues. Germline CDR1 and CDR2: KGHSH and LQKENI.

The chain employs TRBV7-9 and TRBJ2-7; TRBD1 matches 8 bases. This CDR3 region has 15 residues. Germline CDR1 and CDR2: SEHNR and FQNEAQ (reference sequence). Germline trimming cut 5 bases from V and 5 bases from J; bases unmatched to any gene: 11. The CDR3 coding sequence is TGTGCCAGCAGCCCCTTGGACAGGGCAGACGACGAGCAGTACTTC. Residues: CASSPLDRADDEQYF.

Concerning this clonotype: Without the conserved terminal phenylalanine or tryptophan, this CDR3 likely stems from a read error. The J gene is TRBJ1-2, the V gene TRBV10-3; no firm D call. V was trimmed by 8 bases and J by 5 bases, leaving 9 bases between them. This CDR3 comprises 11 residues. The germline V gene encodes CDR1 ENHRY and CDR2 SYGVKD. The chain's CDR3 is CAIGSGYGYTS. DNA for the CDR3: TGTGCCATCGGTTCGGGGTATGGCTACACCTCC.

V and J are TRBV5-1 and TRBJ1-2; 12 bases match TRBD1. This CDR3 region has 18 residues. Germline CDR1 reads SGHRS; CDR2 reads YFSETQ. Trimming cost V 0 bases and J 4 bases; bases outside gene matches: 10. Here the CDR3 reads CASSLGGQGARGTYGYTF. In DNA form, the CDR3 reads TGCGCCAGCAGCTTGGGGGGACAGGGGGCGCGGGGGACCTATGGCTACACCTTC.

The J gene is TRBJ2-7, the V gene TRBV29-1, with D unresolved. Trimming left V 4 bases short and J 4 bases short, with 14 bases between. Per germline, CDR1 SQVTM and CDR2 ANQGSEA. This CDR3 is built from 13 residues. Written as DNA, the CDR3 is TGCAGCGTTGTACTGGGGTTGGAGTACGAGCAGTACTTC. Translation: CSVVLGLEYEQYF.

The table lists this clonotype with many counts. The V call is TRBV13, the J call TRBJ1-2; 12 bases match TRBD1. Germline trimming cut 3 bases from V and 8 bases from J; bases unmatched to any gene: 10. CDR1 and CDR2 (germline): PRHDT, FYEKMQ (reference sequence). The length of the CDR3 is 16 residues. CDR3 loop: CASSFPTGTGGRGYTF. In DNA, the CDR3 is TGTGCCAGCAGCTTCCCCACCGGGACAGGGGGCAGAGGCTACACCTTC.

The rearrangement links TRBV20-1 to TRBJ2-5; 12 nucleotides agree with TRBD2. Germline CDR1 DFQATT, CDR2 SNEGSKA (reference sequence). The ends lost 3 bases at V and 5 bases at J; junction bases unmatched: 4. This CDR3 has 14 residues. For the CDR3, the DNA is TGCAGTGCTAGGACTAGCGGGAGCGGTGAGACCCAGTACTTC. Translating gives CSARTSGSGETQYF.

This clonotype showed up just a few times. The chain employs TRBV29-1 and TRBJ1-1, with 7 positions matching TRBD1. Germline CDR1 is SQVTM and CDR2 is ANQGSEA. The CDR3 is 15 residues long. Trimming at V came to 4 bases and at J to 1 base, leaving 9 bases not matched to a gene. The CDR3 DNA reads as TGCAGCGTTGCCAGCAGAGGACAGGCGAACACTGAAGCTTTCTTT. Its translation is CSVASRGQANTEAFF.

This clonotype was observed at least ten times. The chain is built from TRBV12-5 and TRBJ1-1; D unresolved. V dropped 1 base and J dropped 4 bases, with 7 bases sitting between them. The CDR3 is 13 amino acids. Per germline, CDR1 LGHNT and CDR2 FRNRAP. The CDR3 loop is CASGLGVATEAFF. In DNA form, the CDR3 reads TGTGCTAGTGGTTTGGGGGTGGCCACTGAAGCTTTCTTT.

This clonotype was counted at least ten times. The CDR3 nucleotides read TGCGCCAGCAGCCAAGGTCGCAGGGACTACGAGCAGTACTTC. It yields the protein CASSQGRRDYEQYF. This chain uses TRBV4-1 with TRBJ2-7, with a tentative D call TRBD1 (5 bases). V shed 1 base and J shed 3 bases, with 10 bases lying between them. CDR1 MGHRA and CDR2 YSYEKL come from the germline V gene. The CDR3 runs 14 residues.

This clonotype was counted once. The CDR3 coding sequence is TGTGCCAGCCTGGACAGTTCGAACTATGGCTACACCTTC. Amino acid sequence: CASLDSSNYGYTF. The chain links TRBV25-1 to TRBJ1-2, with D tentatively TRBD1 (6 bases). The CDR3 spans 13 residues. V lost 8 bases, J lost 2 bases, and 12 bases lay in between. In germline, CDR1 is MGHDK, CDR2 SYGVNS.

This clonotype has only a few counts. A much larger clone differs by one base, so this may be a read error. The missing conserved phenylalanine or tryptophan at the end of this CDR3 makes a read error likely. The rearrangement links TRBV30 to TRBJ2-3, with D possibly matching TRBD2 (6 bases). Deletions cut 7 bases from V and 1 base from J, with 12 bases between. Germline CDR1 and CDR2: GTSNPN and SVGIG (reference sequence). This CDR3 region has 13 residues. Written as DNA, the CDR3 is TGTGCCTCTCGAATAGCGGGCACAGATACGCAGTATCTT. It codes for CASRIAGTDTQYL.

V is TRBV7-9 and J is TRBJ2-2; 11 nucleotides align to TRBD2. The CDR3 covers 16 residues. V shed 5 bases, J shed 6 bases, and the junction held 8 bases outside the gene matches. CDR1 SEHNR and CDR2 FQNEAQ come from the germline V gene (reference sequence). CDR3 nucleotide sequence: TGTGCCAGCAGCCCCCTAGCGGGAGGTCACCCCGGGGAGCTGTTTTTT. This codes for CASSPLAGGHPGELFF.

The chain joins TRBV7-9 to TRBJ2-5; 9 bases are shared with TRBD1. Trimming took 3 bases from V and 6 from J; bases not matched to a gene: 2. The CDR3 covers 13 residues. Germline V CDR1 and CDR2: SEHNR, FQNEAQ (reference sequence). Here the CDR3 DNA reads TGTGCCAGCAGCTTCGGACAGGGGCAGACCCAGTACTTC. As protein: CASSFGQGQTQYF.

Many counts were recorded for this clonotype. The V gene is TRBV6-5, the J gene TRBJ2-3, with a weak D call TRBD1 (5 bases). V was pared by 4 bases and J by 1 base, with 9 bases between. CDR1 is MNHEY and CDR2 is SVGAGI in the germline V gene. This CDR3 region has 14 residues. The DNA of the CDR3 is TGTGCCAGCAGTTTCGTCAGGGGCACAGATACGCAGTATTTT. Protein: CASSFVRGTDTQYF.